This is a list of T cell receptor beta chains from one sample in a study of blood T cell repertoires in COVID-19. The data were produced by immunoSEQ multiplex PCR, yet TCRdb's version contains in-frame clones alone and is incomplete. The sample holds 260,000 or so clones; roughly 87% are singletons and the top ten take approximately 2.4%. Sequenced input: PBMCs or T cells enriched from blood (not recorded which). The receptors stem from a woman aged 30 to 39 with acute COVID-19. Both conserved end residues are part of each CDR3. The D gene is left open where the match is weak.

TRBJ1-3 | TRBD1 | TRBV18 | CASSPGASDRDPGNTIYF
TRBJ2-3 | TRBD1 | TRBV10-3 | CAIGTGGRDTQYF
TRBJ2-3 | - | TRBV4-3 | CASSQDQTDTQYF
TRBJ2-7 | - | TRBV7-2 | CASSLNSYEQYF
TRBJ1-2 | - | TRBV6-5 | CASIVGQSIYGYTF
TRBJ1-4 | - | TRBV12-5 | CASALGGANEKLFF
TRBJ2-7 | - | TRBV7-2 | CASSQAGEDLPYEQYF
TRBJ2-1 | TRBD2 | TRBV29-1 | CSVERRGGENEQFF
TRBJ1-1 | - | TRBV4-1 | CASSPSSTGNTEAFF
TRBJ1-1 | - | TRBV12-3/TRBV12-4 | CASSGGRRTAFF
TRBJ1-1 | TRBD1 | TRBV29-1 | CSVDRQGGATEAFF
TRBJ2-1 | - | TRBV9 | CASSESKTTSRSNEQFF
TRBJ1-2 | - | TRBV3-1/TRBV3-2 | CASSRDRGGYGYTF
TRBJ2-1 | - | TRBV3-1/TRBV3-2 | CASSQDSVHYNEQFF
TRBJ1-2 | - | TRBV24-1 | CATSDFGGGYTF
TRBJ1-1 | - | TRBV5-4 | CASSLGDMNTEAFF
TRBJ2-7 | - | TRBV5-6 | CASSTQGYSYEQYF
TRBJ2-6 | TRBD1 | TRBV18 | CASSPLPSGQALTPSGANVLTF
TRBJ1-1 | - | TRBV4-1 | CASSWTVENTEAFF
TRBJ1-4 | - | TRBV4-3 | CASSQVRLSNEKLFF
TRBJ1-5 | - | TRBV19 | CASQGQLQPQHF
TRBJ2-3 | - | TRBV4-1 | CASSPLGGASTDTQYF
TRBJ1-1 | - | TRBV4-1 | CASSQEAGTNTEAFF
TRBJ2-7 | TRBD2 | TRBV30 | CAWSGRKGLAGALSEQYF
TRBJ2-7 | TRBD2 | TRBV13 | CASSLTSGEAHF
TRBJ1-5 | - | TRBV12-5 | CASGLETERGNQPQHF
TRBJ2-3 | TRBD2 | TRBV10-3 | CATTTGTSGGPPHGTQYF
TRBJ1-5 | TRBD1 | TRBV18 | CASSLGQGNSNQPQHF
TRBJ2-3 | TRBD1 | TRBV12-3/TRBV12-4 | CASSLQGADTQYF
TRBJ2-1 | - | TRBV7-2 | CASSLLASNEQFF
TRBJ1-2 | - | TRBV18 | CASSSGENYGYTF
TRBJ1-4 | TRBD1 | TRBV19 | CASNTPGQGYEKLFF
TRBJ1-1 | - | TRBV25-1 | CASSEYETENTEAFF